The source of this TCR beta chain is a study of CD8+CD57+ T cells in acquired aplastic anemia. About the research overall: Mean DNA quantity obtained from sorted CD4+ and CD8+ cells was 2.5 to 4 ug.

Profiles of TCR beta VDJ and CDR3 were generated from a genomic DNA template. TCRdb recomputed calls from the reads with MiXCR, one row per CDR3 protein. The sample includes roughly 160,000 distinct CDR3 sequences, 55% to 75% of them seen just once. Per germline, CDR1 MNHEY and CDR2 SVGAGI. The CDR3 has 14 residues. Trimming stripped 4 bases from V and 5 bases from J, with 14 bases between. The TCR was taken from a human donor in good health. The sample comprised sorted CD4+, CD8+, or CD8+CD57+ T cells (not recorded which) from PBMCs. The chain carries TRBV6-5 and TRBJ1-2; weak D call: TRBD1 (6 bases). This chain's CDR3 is CASSWTGGGYGYTF. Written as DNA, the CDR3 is TGTGCCAGCAGTTGGACGGGGGGCGGTTATGGCTACACCTTC.